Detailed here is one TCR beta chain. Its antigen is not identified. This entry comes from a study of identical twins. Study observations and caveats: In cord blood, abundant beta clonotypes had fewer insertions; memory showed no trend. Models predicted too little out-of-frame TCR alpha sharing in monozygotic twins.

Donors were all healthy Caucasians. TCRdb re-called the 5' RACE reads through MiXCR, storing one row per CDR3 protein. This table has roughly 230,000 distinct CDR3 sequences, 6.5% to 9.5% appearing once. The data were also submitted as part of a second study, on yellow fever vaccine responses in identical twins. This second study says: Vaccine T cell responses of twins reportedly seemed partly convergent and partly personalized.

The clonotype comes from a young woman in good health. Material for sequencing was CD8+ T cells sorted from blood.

Here the CDR3 DNA reads TGTGCCAGCAGCTTAGGTTTCCTAGGGAATGAGTACTACGAGCAGTACTTC. Its protein product is CASSLGFLGNEYYEQYF. The chain links TRBV7-2 to TRBJ2-7; D is unclear. This CDR3 region has 17 residues. Germline loops: CDR1 SGHTA, CDR2 FQGNSA. Trimming removed 1 base from V and 3 bases from J, with 19 bases in between.